Presented here are 7 T cell receptor beta chains from one specimen sequenced in a study of T cells in localized non-small cell lung cancer. Generated by immunoSEQ multiplex PCR, the TCRdb table keeps only in-frame clones and is missing some. The table includes about 72,000 clones, roughly 86% detected once. Source: peripheral blood, taken before any cancer treatment. All receptors derive from an older female donor with stage I lung adenocarcinoma.

The chain is built from TRBV7-6 and TRBJ1-3; tentatively, D is TRBD1 (5 bases). Trimming removed 0 bases from V and 2 bases from J, with 8 bases in between. CDR3 size: 15 residues. In germline, CDR1 is SGHVS, CDR2 FNYEAQ. The CDR3 region is CASSLAVGAGNTIYF. As DNA, the CDR3 is TGTGCCAGCAGCTTAGCGGTGGGGGCTGGAAACACCATATATTTT.

The chain employs TRBV5-4 and TRBJ2-5; a possible D gene is TRBD2 (6 bases). The V gene's germline CDR1 is SGHNT and CDR2 YYREEE (reference sequence). Deletions cut 0 bases from V and 5 bases from J, with 17 bases between. The CDR3 extends over 16 amino acids. CDR3 amino acids: CASSLGRLVARETQYF. CDR3 sequence (DNA): TGTGCCAGCAGCTTGGGGCGACTAGTCGCAAGGGAGACCCAGTACTTC.

The chain carries TRBV5-4 and TRBJ2-1; no firm D call. The CDR3 has 12 residues. The V end lost 0 bases, the J end lost 7 bases, and 5 bases lay between the germline ends. The germline V gene has CDR1 SGHNT and CDR2 YYREEE (reference sequence). The CDR3 loop is CASSLGLNEQFF. CDR3 DNA: TGTGCCAGCAGCTTGGGTCTTAATGAGCAGTTCTTC.

The chain links TRBV30 to TRBJ2-3; perhaps TRBD2 as D (6 bases). Trimming took off 8 bases at V and 7 bases at J, with 16 bases between the two ends. Germline V gene lookup returns CDR1 GTSNPN and CDR2 SVGIG (reference sequence). The CDR3 is made up of 12 amino acids. The DNA for the CDR3 is TGTGCCAGAGCTTCCCGGGACTATACGCAGTATTTT. It encodes CARASRDYTQYF.

This clone was counted a few times. CDR3 in DNA: TGTGCCAGCAGGCCCCAGGGGACTTCACCCCTCCACTTT. Encoded protein: CASRPQGTSPLHF. This rearrangement joins TRBV7-9 to TRBJ1-6; TRBD1 is a possible D gene (6 bases). Germline assignment: CDR1 SEHNR and CDR2 FQNEAQ (reference sequence). V lost 6 bases and J 9 bases, leaving 12 bases between the germline ends. This CDR3 contains 13 residues.

The rearrangement joins TRBV7-9 to TRBJ1-2; 7 bases align to TRBD1. Germline V gene sequence: CDR1 SEHNR, CDR2 FQNEAQ (reference sequence). Germline trimming cut 5 bases from V and 3 bases from J; bases unmatched to any gene: 3. The CDR3 runs 13 residues. CDR3 coding DNA: TGTGCCAGCAGCCGAGGACAGGACTATGGCTACACCTTC. This gives the protein CASSRGQDYGYTF.

The chain combines TRBV9 with TRBJ2-5; 7 positions match TRBD2. Germline CDR1 reads SGDLS; CDR2 reads YYNGEE. The junction had 5 bases not matched to a gene; V was cut back by 4 bases and J by 2 bases. CDR3 length equals 14 residues. CDR3: CASSPGLIQETQYF. The CDR3 region has the DNA TGTGCCAGCAGCCCGGGACTAATTCAAGAGACCCAGTACTTC.